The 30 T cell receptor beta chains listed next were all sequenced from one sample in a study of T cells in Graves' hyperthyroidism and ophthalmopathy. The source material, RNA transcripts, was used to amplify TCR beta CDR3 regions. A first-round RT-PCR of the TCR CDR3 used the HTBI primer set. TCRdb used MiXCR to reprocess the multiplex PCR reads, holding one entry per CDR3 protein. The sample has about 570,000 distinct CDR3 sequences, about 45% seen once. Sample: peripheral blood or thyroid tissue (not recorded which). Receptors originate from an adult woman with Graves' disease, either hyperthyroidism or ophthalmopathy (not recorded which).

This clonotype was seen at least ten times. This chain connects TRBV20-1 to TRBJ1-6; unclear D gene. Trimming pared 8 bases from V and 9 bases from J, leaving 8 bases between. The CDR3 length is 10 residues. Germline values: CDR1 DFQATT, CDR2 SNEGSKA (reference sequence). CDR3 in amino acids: CSPSGSPLHF. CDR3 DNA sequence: TGCAGTCCCTCGGGTTCACCCCTCCACTTT.

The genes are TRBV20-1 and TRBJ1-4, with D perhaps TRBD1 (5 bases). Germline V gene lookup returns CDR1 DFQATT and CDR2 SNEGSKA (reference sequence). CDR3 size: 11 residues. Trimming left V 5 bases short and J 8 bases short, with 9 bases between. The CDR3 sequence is CSAPGTEKLFF. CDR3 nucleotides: TGCAGTGCTCCTGGGACCGAAAAACTGTTTTTT.

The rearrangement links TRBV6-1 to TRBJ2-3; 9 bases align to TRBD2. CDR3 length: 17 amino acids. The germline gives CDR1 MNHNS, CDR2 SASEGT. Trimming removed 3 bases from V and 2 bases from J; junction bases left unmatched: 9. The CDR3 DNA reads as TGTGCCAGCAGTGATGTGGGACTAGCATCCCTCACAGATACGCAGTATTTT. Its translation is CASSDVGLASLTDTQYF.

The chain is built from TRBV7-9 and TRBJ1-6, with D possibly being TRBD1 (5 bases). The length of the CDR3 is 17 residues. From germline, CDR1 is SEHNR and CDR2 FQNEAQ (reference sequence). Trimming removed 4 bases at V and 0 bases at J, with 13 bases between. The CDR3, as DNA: TGTGCCAGCAGCTACTTCGGGGGGAGCTCCTATAATTCACCCCTCCACTTT. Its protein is CASSYFGGSSYNSPLHF.

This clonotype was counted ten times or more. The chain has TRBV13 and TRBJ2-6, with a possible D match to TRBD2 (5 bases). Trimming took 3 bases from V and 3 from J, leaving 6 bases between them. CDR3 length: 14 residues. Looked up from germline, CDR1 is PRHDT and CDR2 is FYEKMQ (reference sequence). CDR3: CASSFAGGANVLTF. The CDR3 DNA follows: TGTGCCAGCAGCTTTGCGGGTGGGGCCAACGTCCTGACTTTC.

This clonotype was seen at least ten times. CDR3 in amino acids: CASSPGRTYDGQPQHF. The CDR3 nucleotides read TGTGCCAGCAGCCCTGGCCGGACATACGATGGGCAGCCCCAGCATTTT. The genes are TRBV7-8 and TRBJ1-5; D is perhaps TRBD1 (5 bases). The CDR3 length is 16 residues. Trimming took 5 bases from V and 7 from J, leaving 21 bases between them. The germline V gene encodes CDR1 SGHVS and CDR2 FQNEAQ. The variable domain in full, completed from reference TRBV7-8 and TRBJ1-5, reads GAGVSQSPRYKVAKRGQDVALRCDPISGHVSLFWYQQALGQGPEFLTYFQNEAQLDKSGLPSDRFFAERPEGSVSTLKIQRTQQEDSAVYLCASSPGRTYDGQPQHFGDGTRLSIL.

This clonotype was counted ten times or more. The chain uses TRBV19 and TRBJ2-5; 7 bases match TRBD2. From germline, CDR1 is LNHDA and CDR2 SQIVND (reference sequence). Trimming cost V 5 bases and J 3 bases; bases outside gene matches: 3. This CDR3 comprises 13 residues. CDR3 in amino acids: CASSQRDEETQYF. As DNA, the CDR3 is TGTGCCAGTAGTCAGCGGGATGAAGAGACCCAGTACTTC.

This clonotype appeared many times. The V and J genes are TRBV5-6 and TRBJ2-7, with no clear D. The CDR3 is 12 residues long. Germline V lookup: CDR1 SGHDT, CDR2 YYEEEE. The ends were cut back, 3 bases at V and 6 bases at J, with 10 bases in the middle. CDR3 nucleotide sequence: TGTGCCAGCAGCTCCCATTCGGGCGAGCAGTACTTC. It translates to CASSSHSGEQYF. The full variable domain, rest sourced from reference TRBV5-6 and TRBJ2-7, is DAGVTQSPTHLIKTRGQQVTLRCSPKSGHDTVSWYQQALGQGPQFIFQYYEEEERQRGNFPDRFSGHQFPNYSSELNVNALLLGDSALYLCASSSHSGEQYFGPGTRLTVT.

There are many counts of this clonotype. This CDR3 is CASSGQGAFLTGELFF. CDR3 nucleotides: TGTGCCAGCAGCGGACAGGGGGCTTTCCTGACCGGGGAGCTGTTTTTT. The J gene is TRBJ2-2, the V gene TRBV14; 11 nucleotides match TRBD1. The CDR3 runs to 16 residues. From germline, CDR1 is SGHDN and CDR2 FVKESK. V lost 5 bases, J lost 5 bases, and 7 bases stayed unmatched.

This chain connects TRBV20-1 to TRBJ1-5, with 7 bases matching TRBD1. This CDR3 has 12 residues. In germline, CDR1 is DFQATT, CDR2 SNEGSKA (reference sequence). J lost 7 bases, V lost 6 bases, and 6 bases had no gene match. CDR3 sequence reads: CSARDSEQPQHF. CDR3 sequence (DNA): TGCAGTGCCAGGGACAGTGAACAGCCCCAGCATTTT.

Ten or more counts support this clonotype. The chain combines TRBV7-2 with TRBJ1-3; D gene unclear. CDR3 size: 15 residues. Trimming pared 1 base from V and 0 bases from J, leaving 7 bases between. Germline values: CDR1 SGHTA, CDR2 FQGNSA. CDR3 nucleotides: TGTGCCAGCAGCTTAGGACCGAGCTCTGGAAACACCATATATTTT. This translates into CASSLGPSSGNTIYF. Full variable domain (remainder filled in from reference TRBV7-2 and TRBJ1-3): GAGVSQSPSNKVTEKGKDVELRCDPISGHTALYWYRQSLGQGLEFLIYFQGNSAPDKSGLPSDRFSAERTGGSVSTLTIQRTQQEDSAVYLCASSLGPSSGNTIYFGEGSWLTVV.

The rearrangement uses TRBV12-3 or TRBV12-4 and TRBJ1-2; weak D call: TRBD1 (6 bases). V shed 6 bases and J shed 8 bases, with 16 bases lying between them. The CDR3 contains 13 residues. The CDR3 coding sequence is TGTGCCAGCAGCCTGGGACACCAGGTGGGCTACACCTTC. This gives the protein CASSLGHQVGYTF.

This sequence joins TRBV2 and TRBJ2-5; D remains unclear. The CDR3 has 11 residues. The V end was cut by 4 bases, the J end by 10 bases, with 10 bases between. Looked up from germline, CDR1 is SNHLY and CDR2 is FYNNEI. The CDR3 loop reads CASSVKNSQYF. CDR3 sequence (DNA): TGTGCCAGCAGTGTAAAAAACAGCCAGTACTTC.

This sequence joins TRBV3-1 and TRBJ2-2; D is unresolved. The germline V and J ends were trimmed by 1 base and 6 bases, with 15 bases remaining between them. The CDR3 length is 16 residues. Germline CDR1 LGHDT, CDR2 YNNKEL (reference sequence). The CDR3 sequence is CASSQGHSLVSGELFF. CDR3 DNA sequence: TGTGCCAGCAGCCAAGGTCACTCTCTGGTATCCGGGGAGCTGTTTTTT.

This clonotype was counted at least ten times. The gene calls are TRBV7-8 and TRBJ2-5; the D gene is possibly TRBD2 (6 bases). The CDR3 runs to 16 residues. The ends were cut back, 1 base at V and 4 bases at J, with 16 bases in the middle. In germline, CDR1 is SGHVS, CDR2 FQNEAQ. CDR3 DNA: TGTGCCAGCAGCTTAGTAGGGACTTACAAAATAGAGACCCAGTACTTC. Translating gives CASSLVGTYKIETQYF.

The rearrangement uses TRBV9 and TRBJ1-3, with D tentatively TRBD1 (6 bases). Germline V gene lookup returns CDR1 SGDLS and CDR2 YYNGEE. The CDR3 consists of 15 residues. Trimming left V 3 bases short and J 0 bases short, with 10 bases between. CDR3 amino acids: CASSATGSSGNTIYF. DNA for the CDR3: TGTGCCAGCAGCGCCACAGGGAGCTCTGGAAACACCATATATTTT.

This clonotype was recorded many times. This chain's CDR3 is CASSRLTHTGELFF. CDR3 bases: TGTGCCAGCAGCCGGCTGACCCACACCGGGGAGCTGTTTTTT. The chain couples TRBV14 to TRBJ2-2; D is unresolved. The CDR3 covers 14 residues. Germline V gene sequence: CDR1 SGHDN, CDR2 FVKESK. V was clipped by 4 bases and J by 3 bases, with 9 bases between them.

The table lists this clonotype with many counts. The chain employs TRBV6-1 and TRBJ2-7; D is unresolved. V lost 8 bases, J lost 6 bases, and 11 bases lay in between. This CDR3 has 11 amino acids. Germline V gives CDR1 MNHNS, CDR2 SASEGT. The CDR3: CASWKAGEQYF. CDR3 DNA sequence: TGTGCCAGCTGGAAAGCCGGCGAGCAGTACTTC.

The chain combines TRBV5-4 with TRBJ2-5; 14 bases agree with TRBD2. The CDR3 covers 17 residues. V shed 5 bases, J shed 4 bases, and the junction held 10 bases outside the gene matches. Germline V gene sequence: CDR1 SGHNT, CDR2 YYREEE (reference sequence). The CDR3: CASRGVGTSGSGETQYF. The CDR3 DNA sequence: TGTGCCAGCAGAGGAGTCGGGACTAGCGGGAGTGGAGAGACCCAGTACTTC.

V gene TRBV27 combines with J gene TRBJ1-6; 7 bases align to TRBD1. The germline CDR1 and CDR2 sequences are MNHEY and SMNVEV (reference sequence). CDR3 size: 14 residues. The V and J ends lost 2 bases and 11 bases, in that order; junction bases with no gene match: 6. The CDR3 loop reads CASSLRGRGPPLHF. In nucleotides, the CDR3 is TGTGCCAGCAGTTTAAGGGGGCGCGGTCCACCCCTCCACTTT.

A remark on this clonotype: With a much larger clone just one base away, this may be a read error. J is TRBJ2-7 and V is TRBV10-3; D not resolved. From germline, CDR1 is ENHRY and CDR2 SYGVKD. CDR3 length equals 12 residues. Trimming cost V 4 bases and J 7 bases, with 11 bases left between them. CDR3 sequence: CAISGRTNEQYF. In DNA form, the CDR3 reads TGTGCCATCAGTGGAAGGACCAATGAGCAGTACTTC.

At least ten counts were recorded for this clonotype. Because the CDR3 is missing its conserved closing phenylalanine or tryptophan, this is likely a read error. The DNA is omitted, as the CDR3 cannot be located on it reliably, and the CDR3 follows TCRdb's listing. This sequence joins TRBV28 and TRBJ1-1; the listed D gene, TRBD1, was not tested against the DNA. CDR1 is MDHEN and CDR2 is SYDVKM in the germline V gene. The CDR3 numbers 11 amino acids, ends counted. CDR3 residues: CASSSGQGIAV.

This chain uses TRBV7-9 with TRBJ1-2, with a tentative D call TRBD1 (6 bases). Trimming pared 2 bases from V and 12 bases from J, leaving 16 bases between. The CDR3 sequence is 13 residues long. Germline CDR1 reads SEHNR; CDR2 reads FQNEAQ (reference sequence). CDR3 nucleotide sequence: TGTGCCAGCAGCTTATCCGGCGGGGGGGGCCACACCTTC. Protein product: CASSLSGGGGHTF. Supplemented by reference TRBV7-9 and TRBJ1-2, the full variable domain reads DTGVSQNPRHKITKRGQNVTFRCDPISEHNRLYWYRQTLGQGPEFLTYFQNEAQLEKSRLLSDRFSAERPKGSFSTLEIQRTEQGDSAMYLCASSLSGGGGHTFGSGTRLTVV.

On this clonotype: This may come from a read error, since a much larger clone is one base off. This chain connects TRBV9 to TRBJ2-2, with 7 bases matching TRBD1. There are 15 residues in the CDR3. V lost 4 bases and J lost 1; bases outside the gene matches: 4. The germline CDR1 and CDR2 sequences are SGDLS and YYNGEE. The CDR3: CASSQWDRNTGELFF. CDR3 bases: TGTGCCAGCAGCCAATGGGACAGGAACACCGGGGAGCTGTTTTTT.

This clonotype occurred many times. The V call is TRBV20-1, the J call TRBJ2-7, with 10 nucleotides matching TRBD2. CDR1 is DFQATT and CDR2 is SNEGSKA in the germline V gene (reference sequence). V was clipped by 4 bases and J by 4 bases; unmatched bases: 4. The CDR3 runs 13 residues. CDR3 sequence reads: CSATSGSVYEQYF. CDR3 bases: TGCAGTGCTACTAGCGGGAGTGTTTACGAGCAGTACTTC.

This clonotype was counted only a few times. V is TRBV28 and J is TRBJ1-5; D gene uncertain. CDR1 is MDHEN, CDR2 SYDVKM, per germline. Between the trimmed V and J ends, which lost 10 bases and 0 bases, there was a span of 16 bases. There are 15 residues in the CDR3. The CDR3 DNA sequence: TGTGCCACCTTAATCCCGACCGTTAGCAATCAGCCCCAGCATTTT. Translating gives CATLIPTVSNQPQHF. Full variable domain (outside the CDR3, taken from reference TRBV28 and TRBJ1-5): DVKVTQSSRYLVKRTGEKVFLECVQDMDHENMFWYRQDPGLGLRLIYFSYDVKMKEKGDIPEGYSVSREKKERFSLILESASTNQTSMYLCATLIPTVSNQPQHFGDGTRLSIL.

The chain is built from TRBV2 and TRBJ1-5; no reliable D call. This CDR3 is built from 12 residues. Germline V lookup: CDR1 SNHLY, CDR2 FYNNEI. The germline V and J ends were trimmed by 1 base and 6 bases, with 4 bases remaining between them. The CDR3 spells CASSEGVQPQHF. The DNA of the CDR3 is TGTGCCAGCAGTGAAGGTGTTCAGCCCCAGCATTTT.

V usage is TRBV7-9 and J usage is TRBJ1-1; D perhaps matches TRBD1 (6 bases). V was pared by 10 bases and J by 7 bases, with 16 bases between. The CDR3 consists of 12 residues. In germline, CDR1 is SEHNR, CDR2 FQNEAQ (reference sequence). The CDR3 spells CATRGEDNEAFF. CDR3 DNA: TGTGCCACCAGGGGCGAGGATAATGAAGCTTTCTTT.

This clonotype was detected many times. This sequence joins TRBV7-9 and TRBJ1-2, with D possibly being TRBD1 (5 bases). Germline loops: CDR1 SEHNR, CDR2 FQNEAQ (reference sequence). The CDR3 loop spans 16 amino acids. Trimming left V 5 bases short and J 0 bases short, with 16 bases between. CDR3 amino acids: CASSRGRGQANYGYTF. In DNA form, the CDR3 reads TGTGCCAGCAGCCGGGGGAGGGGTCAAGCTAACTATGGCTACACCTTC. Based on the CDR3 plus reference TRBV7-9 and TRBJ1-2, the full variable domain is DTGVSQNPRHKITKRGQNVTFRCDPISEHNRLYWYRQTLGQGPEFLTYFQNEAQLEKSRLLSDRFSAERPKGSFSTLEIQRTEQGDSAMYLCASSRGRGQANYGYTFGSGTRLTVV.

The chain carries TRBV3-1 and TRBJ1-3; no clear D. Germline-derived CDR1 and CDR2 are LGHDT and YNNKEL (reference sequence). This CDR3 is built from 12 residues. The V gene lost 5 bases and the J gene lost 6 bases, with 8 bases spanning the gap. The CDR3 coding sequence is TGTGCCAGCAGCTTCTCGACAAACACCATATATTTT. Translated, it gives CASSFSTNTIYF.